The clone carrying this TCR beta chain showed up just once. Sequencing used immunoSEQ multiplex PCR; TCRdb keeps in-frame clones, though not all of them. The sample lists a few hundred thousand clones; more than 90% were seen once. Germline CDR1 and CDR2: MNHNY and SVGAGI (reference sequence). Trimming cost V 2 bases and J 7 bases, with 11 bases left between them. The CDR3 runs 13 residues. The sample belongs to a study of blood T cell repertoires in COVID-19. Study-level information: In each case, the material was cDNA or gDNA derived from T cells, B-cell-depleted T cells, or PBMCs.

Ages ranged from about 18 to 89 years, with residence in 24 US areas. This sequence originates from a woman aged 30 to 39 who had recovered from COVID-19. The specimen was PBMCs or T cells enriched from blood (not recorded which). The J gene is TRBJ1-2, the V gene TRBV6-6; no definite D call. Here the CDR3 reads CASSYVQTSGYTF. In DNA form, the CDR3 reads TGTGCCAGCAGTTACGTACAGACGAGTGGCTACACCTTC.